This record looks at one T cell receptor (beta chain) sequence and its context. Its antigen is undetermined. The data originate from a study of T cells expressing NK-cell markers. Study information: Among eight sequenced donors, seven carried HCMV seropositivity while one was seronegative. Regarding the study as a whole: Of the CD8+ T cells in roughly 6 donors, roughly 1.0-7.5% belonged to dominant NKG2C+ clonotypes. Among four donors, these clonotypes also ranked first in the CD3+CD56-NKG2C+ fraction.

A 5'RACE template switching approach incorporating UMIs was used to make TCR beta cDNA. TCRdb reprocessed the 5' RACE reads, with one entry per CDR3 protein and no DNA. The listing records about 300,000 distinct CDR3 sequences. The CDR3 loop spans 15 amino acids. Per the germline V gene, CDR1 is SGHRS and CDR2 is YFSETQ. Sequencing input: blood T cells: a sorted CD56 or NKG2C T cell subset, CD4+ or CD8+ T cells, or bulk PBMC T cells (not recorded which). The chain joins TRBV5-1 to TRBJ2-1; TCRdb calls TRBD2, which cannot be checked without DNA. This TCR was sampled from a woman between 18 and 75 years old in good health. The CDR3 here is CASSLVGLDSNEQFF.